Listed here are 18 T cell receptor beta chains from one sample, sequenced in a study of blood T cell repertoires in COVID-19. Using immunoSEQ multiplex PCR, the repertoire was profiled, and TCRdb retains in-frame clones only, with some absent. The sample has a few hundred thousand clones, 84% seen once. The sequencing input was peripheral blood. The origin of the receptors is a human donor in a cohort sampled during active COVID-19.

The rearrangement links TRBV3-1 (or the pseudogene TRBV3-2) to TRBJ2-5, with 7 bases fitting TRBD1. The CDR3 extends over 16 amino acids. With V trimmed by 0 bases and J by 4 bases, 8 bases remained unmatched. Germline CDR1 is LGHDT and CDR2 is YNNKEL (reference sequence). For the CDR3, the DNA is TGTGCCAGCAGCCAAGAGGGGGCAGGGGGAATAGAGACCCAGTACTTC. This gives the protein CASSQEGAGGIETQYF.

The chain recombines TRBV5-1 with TRBJ2-5; unclear D gene. The CDR3 totals 13 residues. Germline loops: CDR1 SGHRS, CDR2 YFSETQ. V was pared by 3 bases and J by 4 bases, with 10 bases between. The CDR3 region is CASSSHSGETQYF. Here the CDR3 DNA reads TGCGCCAGCAGCTCTCACTCGGGAGAGACCCAGTACTTC.

This clone was counted a few times. The chain carries TRBV19 and TRBJ1-3; TRBD1 aligns across 8 bases. CDR1 is LNHDA and CDR2 is SQIVND in the germline V gene (reference sequence). The CDR3 totals 16 residues. With V trimmed by 4 bases and J by 0 bases, 5 bases remained unmatched. Here the CDR3 reads CASSRDRGSSGNTIYF. The CDR3 bases are TGTGCCAGTAGTAGAGACAGGGGAAGCTCTGGAAACACCATATATTTT.

The V and J genes are TRBV13 and TRBJ1-1; TRBD1 aligns across 8 bases. This CDR3 is built from 13 residues. Per germline, CDR1 PRHDT and CDR2 FYEKMQ (reference sequence). Trimming took 5 bases from V and 1 from J; bases not matched to a gene: 0. The CDR3, as DNA: TGTGCCAGCAGCGACAGGGGGAACACTGAAGCTTTCTTT. Its protein product is CASSDRGNTEAFF.

The J gene is TRBJ1-2, the V gene TRBV7-2, with 11 bases aligning to TRBD1. CDR3 length: 16 amino acids. Germline CDR1 SGHTA, CDR2 FQGNSA. The J segment lost 2 bases and the V segment lost 5 bases, leaving 7 bases of the junction unmatched. The CDR3 sequence: CASSLEGQGENYGYTF. The CDR3 nucleotides read TGTGCCAGCAGCCTAGAGGGACAGGGGGAAAACTATGGCTACACCTTC.

The rearrangement uses TRBV19 and TRBJ2-3, with TRBD1 identical over 7 bases. CDR3 length: 14 amino acids. Germline assignment: CDR1 LNHDA and CDR2 SQIVND (reference sequence). V shed 3 bases and J 2 bases; nucleotides not matched to a gene: 2. CDR3 amino acids: CASSMGQYTDTQYF. The DNA of the CDR3 is TGTGCCAGTAGTATGGGACAGTACACAGATACGCAGTATTTT.

The V gene is TRBV27, the J gene TRBJ2-7; maybe TRBD2 (7 bases). V lost 3 bases and J 0 bases, leaving 9 bases between the germline ends. The germline V gene has CDR1 MNHEY and CDR2 SMNVEV (reference sequence). This CDR3 has 14 residues. The CDR3 loop reads CASSLGGLSYEQYF. DNA for the CDR3: TGTGCCAGCAGTTTGGGGGGGCTCTCCTACGAGCAGTACTTC.

The chain couples TRBV2 to TRBJ1-4; D possibly corresponds to TRBD1 (5 bases). This CDR3 contains 13 residues. Looked up from germline, CDR1 is SNHLY and CDR2 is FYNNEI. Trimming shortened V by 6 bases and J by 5 bases, and 10 bases separated the two germline ends. The CDR3 DNA is TGTGCCAGCAGGGCAGGGCAAAATGAAAAACTGTTTTTT. Its protein is CASRAGQNEKLFF.

This clone is a singleton in its sample. Distinct nucleotide sequences in the sample also encode this CDR3. The J gene is TRBJ2-6, the V gene TRBV6-5; 7 bases match TRBD2. V was pared by 8 bases and J by 0 bases, with 4 bases of the junction left unmatched. There are 15 residues in the CDR3. Germline CDR1 MNHEY, CDR2 SVGAGI. CDR3 amino acids: CASGTGGSGANVLTF. The CDR3 coding sequence is TGTGCCAGCGGGACGGGGGGCTCTGGGGCCAACGTCCTGACTTTC.

The chain uses TRBV5-1 and TRBJ2-3, with D tentatively TRBD1 (6 bases). Looked up from germline, CDR1 is SGHRS and CDR2 is YFSETQ. The CDR3 runs 16 residues. The V and J ends lost 3 bases and 5 bases respectively, with 19 bases between them. In DNA, the CDR3 is TGCGCCAGCAGCTCCTTGGACAGTGGATCAGGAGATACGCAGTATTTT. It yields the protein CASSSLDSGSGDTQYF.

The chain uses TRBV7-9 and TRBJ1-2; 10 bases match TRBD1. J gave up 8 bases and V 4 bases, and 10 bases lay outside the gene matches. Germline V gene sequence: CDR1 SEHNR, CDR2 FQNEAQ (reference sequence). This CDR3 region has 15 residues. This chain's CDR3 is CASSSPGQGIRGYTF. The DNA for the CDR3 is TGTGCCAGCAGCTCGCCGGGACAGGGGATAAGGGGCTACACCTTC.

CDR3 region: CASGPETQYF. In DNA form, the CDR3 reads TGTGCCAGTGGGCCGGAGACCCAGTACTTC. The chain recombines TRBV2 with TRBJ2-5; D unclear. The germline V gene has CDR1 SNHLY and CDR2 FYNNEI. V gave up 9 bases and J gave up 5 bases, with 7 bases separating them. CDR3 length: 10 amino acids.

The CDR3 is CASSLYGGPYDNEQFF. The CDR3 DNA sequence: TGTGCCAGCAGTTTATATGGGGGCCCGTACGACAATGAGCAGTTCTTC. V gene TRBV27 combines with J gene TRBJ2-1; possible D gene TRBD1, 6 bases. CDR1 is MNHEY, CDR2 SMNVEV, per germline (reference sequence). The CDR3 has 16 residues. V was clipped by 1 base and J by 5 bases, with 15 bases between them.

The chain recombines TRBV5-6 with TRBJ1-2; D may be TRBD1 (5 bases). V dropped 5 bases and J dropped 3 bases, with 14 bases sitting between them. Looked up from germline, CDR1 is SGHDT and CDR2 is YYEEEE. The CDR3 is 14 amino acids. This CDR3 is CASRRTLRDYGYTF. The CDR3 DNA reads as TGTGCCAGCAGACGTACGCTCAGGGACTATGGCTACACCTTC.

This chain links TRBV3-1 (or the pseudogene TRBV3-2) with TRBJ1-4, with D maybe TRBD1 (5 bases). The V gene lost 4 bases and the J gene lost 2 bases, with 17 bases spanning the gap. The CDR3 is 17 residues long. CDR1 is LGHDT and CDR2 is YNNKEL in the germline V gene (reference sequence). The CDR3 region has the DNA TGTGCCAGCAGCCCCTCGTTGTGGGGGAGGACTAATGAAAAACTGTTTTTT. Translated, it gives CASSPSLWGRTNEKLFF.

V gene TRBV5-1 combines with J gene TRBJ2-7, with 7 bases identical to TRBD1. CDR1 and CDR2 from the germline V gene are SGHRS and YFSETQ. Trimming cost V 4 bases and J 3 bases; bases outside gene matches: 4. CDR3 length: 13 amino acids. The CDR3 region has the DNA TGCGCCAGCAGCCAGGGACAGCTCTACGAGCAGTACTTC. Protein: CASSQGQLYEQYF.

The V and J genes are TRBV6-2 or TRBV6-3 and TRBJ2-7; D perhaps matches TRBD1 (5 bases). Germline-derived CDR1 and CDR2 are MNHEY and SVGEGT. There are 12 residues in the CDR3. Trimming took off 4 bases at V and 3 bases at J, with 7 bases between the two ends. The CDR3, as DNA: TGTGCCAGCAGTTCCACAGGCTACGAGCAGTACTTC. It is translated as CASSSTGYEQYF.

The rearrangement links TRBV4-1 to TRBJ1-1, with TRBD1 matching over 7 bases. Germline V gene lookup returns CDR1 MGHRA and CDR2 YSYEKL. This CDR3 is 14 amino acids long. The V and J ends lost 6 bases and 6 bases, in that order; junction bases with no gene match: 10. The CDR3 DNA follows: TGCGCCAGCAGGGCCCCACAGGGGCGGGCTGAAGCTTTCTTT. Translation gives CASRAPQGRAEAFF.